The next 19 T cell receptor beta chains were all read from a single sample in a study of cytomegalovirus exposure and HLA in healthy donors. PCR used 60 Vbeta primers and 13 Jbeta primers. Clones were sequenced by immunoSEQ multiplex PCR, and TCRdb holds only the in-frame ones, with some missing. The table lists 100,000 or so clones, about 76% of them singletons. Sequencing input: PBMCs. These receptors all stem from a man aged 30 to 45 in good health and CMV-seropositive.

This sequence joins TRBV29-1 and TRBJ2-2; 8 bases match TRBD1. The V and J ends lost 5 bases and 4 bases, in that order; junction bases with no gene match: 6. The CDR3 totals 14 residues. Germline loops: CDR1 SQVTM, CDR2 ANQGSEA. Written as DNA, the CDR3 is TGCAGCGTTCCCGCCACAGGGGGCACCGGGGAGCTGTTTTTT. As protein: CSVPATGGTGELFF.

The chain joins TRBV5-1 to TRBJ1-1; D is perhaps TRBD1 (6 bases). Germline V gives CDR1 SGHRS, CDR2 YFSETQ. The CDR3 consists of 16 residues. Trimming pared 2 bases from V and 0 bases from J, leaving 14 bases between. The CDR3 region is CASSFAQGIMNTEAFF. Written as DNA, the CDR3 is TGCGCCAGCAGCTTCGCCCAGGGGATCATGAACACTGAAGCTTTCTTT.

This sequence joins TRBV9 and TRBJ2-5; 8 nucleotides align to TRBD1. The CDR3 spans 15 residues. The V segment lost 1 base and the J segment 5 bases; nucleotides outside the gene matches: 7. Germline CDR1 is SGDLS and CDR2 is YYNGEE. The CDR3 DNA is TGTGCCAGCAGCGTACAGGGGGCTGGGGGGGAGACCCAGTACTTC. Its protein product is CASSVQGAGGETQYF.

The V and J genes are TRBV6-5 and TRBJ2-5, with 9 bases identical to TRBD1. Germline V gives CDR1 MNHEY, CDR2 SVGAGI. The V segment lost 0 bases and the J segment 5 bases; nucleotides outside the gene matches: 4. The CDR3 runs 15 residues. CDR3 sequence: CASSYSTGGSETQYF. CDR3 DNA sequence: TGTGCCAGCAGTTACTCAACAGGGGGCAGTGAGACCCAGTACTTC.

This sequence joins TRBV10-3 and TRBJ2-3, with no clear D. CDR1 ENHRY and CDR2 SYGVKD come from the germline V gene. V shed 5 bases and J shed 3 bases, with 9 bases lying between them. This CDR3 comprises 13 residues. CDR3 in DNA: TGTGCCATCAGTCCTACAGATACAGATACGCAGTATTTT. Translated, it gives CAISPTDTDTQYF.

The gene calls are TRBV4-2 and TRBJ2-7, with a tentative D call TRBD2 (6 bases). The germline V gene encodes CDR1 LGHNA and CDR2 YNFKEQ. V shed 3 bases and J shed 5 bases, with 20 bases lying between them. The CDR3 consists of 16 residues. The CDR3 sequence is CASSQNVAGTLHEQYF. CDR3 coding DNA: TGTGCCAGCAGCCAGAACGTCGCCGGGACTCTCCACGAGCAGTACTTC.

This chain uses TRBV10-3 with TRBJ2-1; D may be TRBD1 (6 bases). Germline V lookup: CDR1 ENHRY, CDR2 SYGVKD. The CDR3 has 13 residues. Trimming took 7 bases from V and 8 from J, leaving 15 bases between them. Here the CDR3 reads CAINIGRGYEQFF. CDR3 in DNA: TGTGCCATCAATATCGGCAGGGGCTATGAGCAGTTCTTC.

The table lists this clone with many counts. The chain has TRBV6-5 and TRBJ2-5; 7 bases are a match to TRBD2. V lost 5 bases to trimming and J lost 5 bases; unmatched junction nucleotides: 8. The CDR3 length is 14 residues. Germline assignment: CDR1 MNHEY and CDR2 SVGAGI. The CDR3 sequence is CASSDGLEGETQYF. CDR3 coding DNA: TGTGCCAGCAGTGATGGACTAGAGGGGGAGACCCAGTACTTC.

The rearrangement joins TRBV13 to TRBJ1-1, with a weak D call TRBD1 (5 bases). Trimming removed 5 bases at V and 0 bases at J, with 19 bases between. In germline, CDR1 is PRHDT, CDR2 FYEKMQ (reference sequence). This CDR3 has 17 residues. The CDR3 spells CASSDPTGGSLNTEAFF. The CDR3 nucleotides read TGTGCCAGCAGCGATCCCACGGGGGGGAGCCTGAACACTGAAGCTTTCTTT.

This clone has more than one count but fewer than ten. V gene TRBV6-5 combines with J gene TRBJ1-4, with 8 nucleotides matching TRBD1. The CDR3 contains 13 residues. V was pared by 5 bases and J by 15 bases, with 11 bases of the junction left unmatched. Germline loops: CDR1 MNHEY, CDR2 SVGAGI. The DNA for the CDR3 is TGTGCCAGCAGTACGTCCGGGACAGGTCACTTGTTTTTT. It translates to CASSTSGTGHLFF.

V is TRBV7-8 and J is TRBJ2-3, with 15 bases fitting TRBD2. J gave up 3 bases and V 5 bases, and 12 bases lay outside the gene matches. The germline gives CDR1 SGHVS, CDR2 FQNEAQ. This CDR3 is built from 19 residues. CDR3 nucleotide sequence: TGTGCCAGCAGCCCGGGACTAGCGGGGGGTACCCGGTGGACAGATACGCAGTATTTT. Protein sequence: CASSPGLAGGTRWTDTQYF.

This sequence joins TRBV19 and TRBJ2-7; no reliable D call. This CDR3 is 13 amino acids long. V lost 5 bases and J lost 2, with 10 bases in between. CDR1 is LNHDA, CDR2 SQIVND, per germline (reference sequence). CDR3 coding DNA: TGTGCCAGTAGTCCAGGCCCTACCTACGAGCAGTACTTC. Its protein is CASSPGPTYEQYF.

The chain couples TRBV29-1 to TRBJ1-2, with 8 bases matching TRBD1. With V trimmed by 4 bases and J by 7 bases, 8 bases remained unmatched. Germline V CDR1 and CDR2: SQVTM, ANQGSEA. This CDR3 has 13 residues. CDR3 coding DNA: TGCAGCGTTGCTCCGACAGGGGATGGTGGCTACACCTTC. Translation: CSVAPTGDGGYTF.

The CDR3: CAWRRGNTGNTIYF. CDR3 in DNA: TGTGCCTGGAGGCGGGGTAATACTGGAAACACCATATATTTT. The V call is TRBV30, the J call TRBJ1-3, with unresolved D. Germline lookup yields CDR1 GTSNPN and CDR2 SVGIG (reference sequence). The CDR3 totals 14 residues. V was shortened by 3 bases and J by 2 bases, with 11 bases between the two germline ends.

This clone was found many times. The chain joins TRBV28 to TRBJ2-7, with 11 bases fitting TRBD1. This CDR3 has 14 amino acids. Germline values: CDR1 MDHEN, CDR2 SYDVKM. J was trimmed by 5 bases and V by 7 bases; bases with no gene match: 7. The CDR3 here is CASNTDRGRNEQYF. The CDR3 DNA is TGTGCCAGCAATACGGACAGGGGGCGTAACGAGCAGTACTTC.

CDR3 nucleotide sequence: TGTGCCAGCAGCCGCTTCGGCTCTGGAAACACCATATATTTT. Translated: CASSRFGSGNTIYF. This chain joins TRBV7-2 and TRBJ1-3, with D hard to call. Per the germline V gene, CDR1 is SGHTA and CDR2 is FQGNSA. V gave up 5 bases and J gave up 0 bases, with 8 bases separating them. This CDR3 region has 14 residues.

This clone was recorded a few times. This chain joins TRBV14 and TRBJ1-4; D remains unclear. V lost 4 bases and J 4 bases, leaving 13 bases between the germline ends. CDR3 size: 15 residues. CDR1 is SGHDN, CDR2 FVKESK, per germline. The CDR3, as DNA: TGTGCCAGCAGCCCATCGGACGGACTTAATGAAAAACTGTTTTTT. Protein product: CASSPSDGLNEKLFF. Drawing the rest from reference TRBV14 and TRBJ1-4, the complete variable domain is EAGVTQFPSHSVIEKGQTVTLRCDPISGHDNLYWYRRVMGKEIKFLLHFVKESKQDESGMPNNRFLAERTGGTYSTLKVQPAELEDSGVYFCASSPSDGLNEKLFFGSGTQLSVL.

The chain joins TRBV18 to TRBJ2-5, with 12 bases that match TRBD2. Trimming cost V 2 bases and J 5 bases; bases outside gene matches: 15. This CDR3 spans 19 amino acids. CDR1 and CDR2 from the germline V gene are KGHSH and LQKENI. CDR3 amino acids: CASSPGLAGGPGTFETQYF. In DNA form, the CDR3 reads TGTGCCAGCTCACCAGGCCTAGCGGGGGGGCCTGGAACCTTTGAGACCCAGTACTTC.

The gene calls are TRBV5-1 and TRBJ2-2; tentative D call: TRBD1 (6 bases). Germline CDR1 is SGHRS and CDR2 is YFSETQ. V was shortened by 1 base and J by 3 bases, with 13 bases between the two germline ends. The CDR3 consists of 16 residues. The CDR3 reads CASSLFYRVYTGELFF. For the CDR3, the DNA is TGCGCCAGCAGCTTGTTCTACAGGGTGTACACCGGGGAGCTGTTTTTT.